One sample yielded the 12 T cell receptor beta chains listed below, sequenced in a study of blood T cell repertoires in COVID-19. Generated by immunoSEQ multiplex PCR, the TCRdb table keeps only in-frame clones and is missing some. Of roughly 100,000 clones listed, 85% were seen once; the top ten hold roughly 4%. Input material: peripheral blood. These receptors were taken from a man aged 50-60 years with acute or convalescent COVID-19.

In this sample, this clone turned up a few times. V usage is TRBV7-9 and J usage is TRBJ1-2; 7 nucleotides align to TRBD1. This CDR3 region has 14 residues. CDR1 is SEHNR and CDR2 is FQNEAQ in the germline V gene (reference sequence). V lost 1 base to trimming and J lost 1 base; unmatched junction nucleotides: 0. The CDR3, as DNA: TGTGCCAGCAGCTTAGGACAGGGTAACTATGGCTACACCTTC. Its translation is CASSLGQGNYGYTF. Supplemented by reference TRBV7-9 and TRBJ1-2, the full variable domain reads DTGVSQNPRHKITKRGQNVTFRCDPISEHNRLYWYRQTLGQGPEFLTYFQNEAQLEKSRLLSDRFSAERPKGSFSTLEIQRTEQGDSAMYLCASSLGQGNYGYTFGSGTRLTVV.

Worth noting for this clone: The sample carries other DNA sequences with the same CDR3. The chain carries TRBV9 and TRBJ2-7; TRBD1 matches at 7 bases. V was pared by 4 bases and J by 4 bases, with 8 bases of the junction left unmatched. From germline, CDR1 is SGDLS and CDR2 YYNGEE. CDR3 length: 14 amino acids. CDR3 amino acids: CASSPGQVPYEQYF. The CDR3 DNA reads as TGTGCCAGCAGCCCAGGACAGGTGCCTTACGAGCAGTACTTC.

This CDR3 reads CASSQEPAGGVGDTQYF. In DNA form, the CDR3 reads TGTGCCAGCAGCCAAGAACCAGCGGGGGGCGTGGGAGATACGCAGTATTTT. V usage is TRBV3-1 (or the pseudogene TRBV3-2) and J usage is TRBJ2-3, with 9 bases lining up with TRBD2. The V segment lost 0 bases and the J segment 5 bases; nucleotides outside the gene matches: 9. This CDR3 contains 17 residues. Germline V gene lookup returns CDR1 LGHDT and CDR2 YNNKEL (reference sequence).

The V call is TRBV30, the J call TRBJ2-1, with 7 bases that match TRBD1. V lost 3 bases to trimming and J lost 10 bases; unmatched junction nucleotides: 6. The CDR3 is 12 residues long. Germline CDR1 reads GTSNPN; CDR2 reads SVGIG (reference sequence). CDR3 in DNA: TGTGCCTGGAGCGGGACAGCTCGAGAGCAGTTCTTC. Residues: CAWSGTAREQFF. The whole variable domain, filled in from reference TRBV30 and TRBJ2-1, reads SQTIHQWPATLVQPVGSPLSLECTVEGTSNPNLYWYRQAAGRGLQLLFYSVGIGQISSEVPQNLSASRPQDRQFILSSKKLLLSDSGFYLCAWSGTAREQFFGPGTRLTVL.

The chain links TRBV9 to TRBJ1-2; D possibly corresponds to TRBD1 (6 bases). The CDR3 sequence is 16 residues long. The ends were cut back, 4 bases at V and 1 base at J, with 17 bases in the middle. Germline-derived CDR1 and CDR2 are SGDLS and YYNGEE. The CDR3 nucleotides read TGTGCCAGCAGCCCCAGTGGGCCAGGGGATAACTATGGCTACACCTTC. Translated, it gives CASSPSGPGDNYGYTF. Variable domain in full (rest from reference TRBV9 and TRBJ1-2): DSGVTQTPKHLITATGQRVTLRCSPRSGDLSVYWYQQSLDQGLQFLIQYYNGEERAKGNILERFSAQQFPDLHSELNLSSLELGDSALYFCASSPSGPGDNYGYTFGSGTRLTVV.

The chain joins TRBV3-1 (or the pseudogene TRBV3-2) to TRBJ1-4; D is unresolved. This CDR3 region has 16 residues. Trimming removed 1 base from V and 3 bases from J, with 12 bases in between. Per germline, CDR1 LGHDT and CDR2 YNNKEL (reference sequence). For the CDR3, the DNA is TGTGCCAGCAGCCAAGGCCTAGTGAGGTCTAATGAAAAACTGTTTTTT. The encoded protein is CASSQGLVRSNEKLFF.

The rearrangement joins TRBV5-1 to TRBJ2-1, with 11 bases matching TRBD2. This CDR3 is built from 15 residues. The V gene end was trimmed by 5 bases and the J gene end by 3 bases; junction bases not matched to a gene: 4. CDR1 and CDR2 (germline): SGHRS, YFSETQ. CDR3 DNA sequence: TGCGCCAGCAGATCGGGACTAGCGGTCTACAATGAGCAGTTCTTC. This encodes CASRSGLAVYNEQFF.

The chain carries TRBV30 and TRBJ1-1, with D hard to call. The CDR3 runs to 15 residues. CDR1 is GTSNPN and CDR2 is SVGIG in the germline V gene (reference sequence). V was pared by 1 base and J by 1 base, with 13 bases between. The CDR3 is CAWSGSVSRNTEAFF. The DNA of the CDR3 is TGTGCCTGGAGTGGTTCAGTCTCAAGGAACACTGAAGCTTTCTTT.

Concerning this clone itself: This specimen includes other DNA sequences encoding the same CDR3. The chain joins TRBV30 to TRBJ2-3; no clear D gene. This CDR3 region has 12 residues. Germline V gene sequence: CDR1 GTSNPN, CDR2 SVGIG (reference sequence). The V end was cut by 0 bases, the J end by 5 bases, with 6 bases between. The CDR3, as DNA: TGTGCCTGGAGTGTGTCGGGAGATACGCAGTATTTT. It codes for CAWSVSGDTQYF.

This clone was seen only once. The chain carries TRBV5-4 and TRBJ1-1; D unresolved. CDR1 and CDR2 (germline): SGHNT, YYREEE (reference sequence). Trimming removed 4 bases at V and 2 bases at J, with 6 bases between. The CDR3 length is 12 residues. Written as DNA, the CDR3 is TGTGCCAGCAGCCGGGTAAACACTGAAGCTTTCTTT. Its protein is CASSRVNTEAFF.

The chain combines TRBV11-3 with TRBJ1-1; weak D call: TRBD1 (6 bases). V gave up 0 bases and J gave up 11 bases, with 13 bases separating them. The germline V gene encodes CDR1 SGHNT and CDR2 YENEEA. The CDR3 has 13 amino acids. CDR3 sequence: CASSLDPRQAAFF. The CDR3 bases are TGTGCCAGCAGCTTAGACCCTCGACAGGCGGCTTTCTTT.

The genes are TRBV2 and TRBJ2-1; 9 positions match TRBD2. V shed 6 bases and J 8 bases; nucleotides not matched to a gene: 2. Germline lookup yields CDR1 SNHLY and CDR2 FYNNEI. The CDR3 contains 12 residues. This CDR3 is CASRGLADEQFF. CDR3 nucleotides: TGTGCCAGCAGGGGACTAGCCGATGAGCAGTTCTTC.